The 2 T cell receptor beta chains in this list originate from one sample, sequenced in a study of T cell repertoires in cytomegalovirus infection. One entry per CDR3 protein results from TCRdb running MiXCR on the reads. The sample lists some 450,000 distinct CDR3 sequences, approximately 31% occurring once. The sample was PBMCs. The source of these receptors is a human donor in good health (CMV status not recorded). Some clones in this sample may be carry-over from other donors' samples.

The CDR3 here is CASRDYGADQETQYF. CDR3 coding DNA: TGTGCCAGCAGGGATTACGGGGCAGACCAAGAGACCCAGTACTTC. This chain links TRBV6-5 with TRBJ2-5; D tentatively reads TRBD1 or TRBD2 (5 bases each). The CDR3 covers 15 residues. The germline CDR1 and CDR2 sequences are MNHEY and SVGAGI. V was cut by 6 bases and J by 0 bases, with 14 bases left in between.

The chain combines TRBV27 with TRBJ2-7; TRBD1 matches at 9 bases. V was pared by 3 bases and J by 0 bases, with 3 bases of the junction left unmatched. Germline values: CDR1 MNHEY, CDR2 SMNVEV (reference sequence). The CDR3 has 15 amino acids. The chain's CDR3 is CASSFRQGGSYEQYF. CDR3 bases: TGTGCCAGCAGTTTCCGACAGGGGGGCTCCTACGAGCAGTACTTC.